This T cell receptor beta chain derives from a study of cytomegalovirus exposure and HLA in healthy donors. This PCR relied on a set of 60 Vbeta primers and 13 Jbeta primers. The method was immunoSEQ multiplex PCR; TCRdb's version includes in-frame clones alone and lacks a portion of them. Seen here are under 40,000 clones, 80% observed once, and the top ten hold 6%. The CDR3 contains 15 residues. CDR1 is MDHEN, CDR2 SYDVKM, per germline. J was trimmed by 2 bases and V by 6 bases; bases with no gene match: 6. This TCR was recovered from a male donor in good health and CMV-seronegative. V gene TRBV28 combines with J gene TRBJ2-2, with 7 bases aligning to TRBD2. Source material: PBMCs. The CDR3 region is CASRPGTTNTGELFF. Here the CDR3 DNA reads TGTGCCAGCAGACCCGGGACTACTAACACCGGGGAGCTGTTTTTT.